The 29 T cell receptor beta chains given below trace back to one sample, sequenced in a study of blood T cell repertoires in COVID-19. Here immunoSEQ multiplex PCR was the method, and the copy in TCRdb shows in-frame clones only, minus some. The sample consists of 150,000 to 200,000 clones, approximately 80% of them appearing once. Sequenced: peripheral blood. These receptors came from a human donor in a cohort sampled during active COVID-19.

The V gene is TRBV12-3 or TRBV12-4, the J gene TRBJ1-2, with D hard to call. Trimming left V 3 bases short and J 4 bases short, with 9 bases between. The CDR3 has 13 amino acids. The CDR3, as DNA: TGTGCCAGCAGTTTTGAGGGTACCTATGGCTACACCTTC. This codes for CASSFEGTYGYTF.

The V gene is TRBV5-1, the J gene TRBJ1-2; tentatively, D is TRBD1 (6 bases). V dropped 0 bases and J dropped 5 bases, with 8 bases sitting between them. The germline gives CDR1 SGHRS, CDR2 YFSETQ. The CDR3 is 13 amino acids. In DNA, the CDR3 is TGCGCCAGCAGCTTGGGGACAGCTTATGGCTACACCTTC. Protein sequence: CASSLGTAYGYTF.

The chain has TRBV5-1 and TRBJ1-1; TRBD1 agrees at 7 bases. The V gene end was trimmed by 7 bases and the J gene end by 7 bases; junction bases not matched to a gene: 16. Germline V gives CDR1 SGHRS, CDR2 YFSETQ. This CDR3 region has 15 residues. DNA of the CDR3: TGCGCCAGCTCCCTCATCCCCGGGACAGAGAGTGAAGCTTTCTTT. The encoded protein is CASSLIPGTESEAFF.

This clone came up a few times. The V gene is TRBV7-2, the J gene TRBJ1-1; D may be TRBD1 (5 bases). CDR1 and CDR2 from the germline V gene are SGHTA and FQGNSA. This CDR3 region has 15 residues. V was shortened by 5 bases and J by 1 base, with 14 bases between the two germline ends. The CDR3 region is CASSNVPDRNTEAFF. CDR3 DNA: TGTGCCAGCAGCAACGTTCCCGACAGGAACACTGAAGCTTTCTTT. The full variable domain, rest sourced from reference TRBV7-2 and TRBJ1-1, is GAGVSQSPSNKVTEKGKDVELRCDPISGHTALYWYRQSLGQGLEFLIYFQGNSAPDKSGLPSDRFSAERTGGSVSTLTIQRTQQEDSAVYLCASSNVPDRNTEAFFGQGTRLTVV.

For the CDR3, the DNA is TGTGCCAGCTCGTTCGCCGGGACTAGCGGGGGTCGGGATGAGCAGTTCTTC. Its protein is CASSFAGTSGGRDEQFF. The chain combines TRBV18 with TRBJ2-1; TRBD2 aligns across 14 bases. The germline gives CDR1 KGHSH, CDR2 LQKENI. This CDR3 is built from 17 residues. Unmatched junction bases numbered 12, after V lost 6 bases and J lost 8 bases.

Of note for this clone: Since the CDR3 does not end with the conserved phenylalanine or tryptophan, this likely comes from a read error. It is unclear where the CDR3 begins or ends on the DNA, so no DNA is shown, and the CDR3 is as TCRdb lists it. The chain links TRBV19 to TRBJ1-3; the table's TRBD1 call for D was not verified on the DNA. CDR1 and CDR2 from the germline V gene are LNHDA and SQIVND (reference sequence). Inclusive of both ends, the CDR3 amounts to 13 amino acids. The CDR3: CASSIDRQASTEV.

V is TRBV27 and J is TRBJ1-1; D perhaps matches TRBD1 (5 bases). The CDR3 has 13 amino acids. The germline V gene has CDR1 MNHEY and CDR2 SMNVEV (reference sequence). V lost 7 bases to trimming and J lost 5 bases, with 14 bases between them. DNA for the CDR3: TGTGCCAGCAAGTTAGGGGTGGGGACTGAAGCTTTCTTT. This codes for CASKLGVGTEAFF.

V gene TRBV7-6 combines with J gene TRBJ2-6, with a possible D match to TRBD1 (5 bases). CDR1 and CDR2 from the germline V gene are SGHVS and FNYEAQ. Trimming took 4 bases from V and 6 from J, leaving 22 bases between them. The length of the CDR3 is 18 residues. The CDR3, as DNA: TGTGCCAGCAGCTCCCGGCCCCAGGGCGCCTCGGAGGCCAACGTCCTGACTTTC. Protein: CASSSRPQGASEANVLTF.

In this sample, this clone turned up once. This chain joins TRBV5-1 and TRBJ2-3; D not certain. The V end was cut by 2 bases, the J end by 4 bases, with 14 bases between. Per germline, CDR1 SGHRS and CDR2 YFSETQ. The CDR3 contains 15 residues. CDR3 DNA: TGCGCCAGCAGCTTAGACGGGTTACCCGCAGATACGCAGTATTTT. Translation: CASSLDGLPADTQYF.

CDR3: CASSLVDPGGGPQPQHF. Written as DNA, the CDR3 is TGTGCCAGCAGCTTAGTCGATCCGGGGGGGGGCCCTCAGCCCCAGCATTTT. J is TRBJ1-5 and V is TRBV7-8, with TRBD1 as a possible D gene (6 bases). Germline CDR1 SGHVS, CDR2 FQNEAQ. The CDR3 has 17 residues. The germline V and J ends were trimmed by 1 base and 6 bases, with 19 bases remaining between them. Using reference TRBV7-8 and TRBJ1-5 for the parts outside the CDR3, the full variable domain is GAGVSQSPRYKVAKRGQDVALRCDPISGHVSLFWYQQALGQGPEFLTYFQNEAQLDKSGLPSDRFFAERPEGSVSTLKIQRTQQEDSAVYLCASSLVDPGGGPQPQHFGDGTRLSIL.

The chain is built from TRBV29-1 and TRBJ1-4, with TRBD1 matching over 9 bases. The germline CDR1 and CDR2 sequences are SQVTM and ANQGSEA. The CDR3 sequence is 13 residues long. Trimming at V came to 6 bases and at J to 10 bases, leaving 9 bases not matched to a gene. CDR3 residues: CSVSTQQGAKLFF. The CDR3 DNA sequence: TGCAGCGTCTCCACCCAACAGGGGGCAAAACTGTTTTTT. Combining the CDR3 with reference TRBV29-1 and TRBJ1-4 gives the whole variable domain SAVISQKPSRDICQRGTSLTIQCQVDSQVTMMFWYRQQPGQSLTLIATANQGSEATYESGFVIDKFPISRPNLTFSTLTVSNMSPEDSSIYLCSVSTQQGAKLFFGSGTQLSVL.

The rearrangement joins TRBV6-6 to TRBJ2-2, with 16 bases fitting TRBD2. The CDR3 is 14 amino acids. Per germline, CDR1 MNHNY and CDR2 SVGAGI (reference sequence). The ends lost 11 bases at V and 7 bases at J; junction bases unmatched: 4. The chain's CDR3 is CAAGLAGGSGELFF. The CDR3 bases are TGTGCCGCGGGACTAGCGGGGGGGAGCGGGGAGCTGTTTTTT.

This clone has only one observation. The V call is TRBV10-1, the J call TRBJ2-1; 7 bases fit TRBD2. Germline V gene data show CDR1 as WNHNN and CDR2 as SYGVQD (reference sequence). CDR3 length equals 11 residues. The V gene end was trimmed by 3 bases and the J gene end by 15 bases; junction bases not matched to a gene: 5. The chain's CDR3 is CASSDRTSLFF. The CDR3 region has the DNA TGCGCCAGCAGTGACCGGACTAGTCTGTTCTTC.

The rearrangement uses TRBV13 and TRBJ1-2; D ambiguous. CDR1 and CDR2 from the germline V gene are PRHDT and FYEKMQ (reference sequence). The CDR3 has 13 residues. Trimming took 0 bases from V and 5 from J, leaving 7 bases between them. The CDR3 bases are TGTGCCAGCAGCTTAGGCCTTAGATATGGCTACACCTTC. Translated, it gives CASSLGLRYGYTF.

This sequence joins TRBV7-3 and TRBJ1-1; possibly TRBD1 for D (6 bases). V gave up 6 bases and J gave up 4 bases, with 12 bases separating them. Per germline, CDR1 SGHTA and CDR2 FQGTGA. The CDR3 contains 13 residues. The CDR3 bases are TGTGCCAGCAGTCCCGCGGGGGCCACTGAAGCTTTCTTT. It encodes CASSPAGATEAFF.

J is TRBJ1-2 and V is TRBV5-1; 10 nucleotides match TRBD1. The CDR3 consists of 15 residues. Germline V gene lookup returns CDR1 SGHRS and CDR2 YFSETQ. V lost 2 bases, J lost 8 bases, and 9 bases stayed unmatched. This chain's CDR3 is CASSLPGQGHWGYTF. The CDR3 DNA reads as TGCGCCAGCAGCTTACCGGGACAGGGGCATTGGGGCTACACCTTC.

The CDR3 nucleotides read TGTGCCAGCAGAGGACTAGGGTCAGATACGCAGTATTTT. Its translation: CASRGLGSDTQYF. J is TRBJ2-3 and V is TRBV6-5; TRBD2 aligns across 7 bases. CDR1 and CDR2 from the germline V gene are MNHEY and SVGAGI. The CDR3 length is 13 residues. Germline trimming cut 6 bases from V and 4 bases from J; bases unmatched to any gene: 4.

This clone was detected once. The chain employs TRBV9 and TRBJ2-3, with 9 bases aligning to TRBD2. The germline gives CDR1 SGDLS, CDR2 YYNGEE. This CDR3 is built from 15 residues. Trimming removed 0 bases from V and 1 base from J; junction bases left unmatched: 0. The CDR3: CASSVGTSGTDTQYF. The CDR3 nucleotides are TGTGCCAGCAGCGTAGGGACTAGCGGCACAGATACGCAGTATTTT.

The rearrangement links TRBV2 to TRBJ2-6; TRBD2 matches at 12 bases. CDR1 SNHLY and CDR2 FYNNEI come from the germline V gene. The length of the CDR3 is 20 residues. With 3 bases clipped from V and 0 bases from J, the junction kept 9 bases outside the gene matches. The CDR3 DNA sequence: TGTGCCAGCAGTGACTCCGGACTAGCGGGGTTATCCTCTGGGGCCAACGTCCTGACTTTC. Protein: CASSDSGLAGLSSGANVLTF.

The rearrangement links TRBV7-3 to TRBJ2-6; D gene unclear. Germline-derived CDR1 and CDR2 are SGHTA and FQGTGA. The CDR3 has 14 residues. Deletions cut 5 bases from V and 0 bases from J, with 5 bases between. The CDR3 DNA is TGTGCCAGCAGCGAGCACTCTGGGGCCAACGTCCTGACTTTC. Translating gives CASSEHSGANVLTF.

This chain joins TRBV5-5 and TRBJ2-7, with D possibly TRBD1 on 5 matching bases. CDR1 SGHKS and CDR2 YYEKEE come from the germline V gene (reference sequence). CDR3 length: 13 residues. V lost 4 bases and J 2 bases, leaving 10 bases between the germline ends. CDR3 in amino acids: CASSPQVTYEQYF. DNA of the CDR3: TGTGCCAGCAGCCCACAGGTAACCTACGAGCAGTACTTC.

This chain uses TRBV9 with TRBJ1-6; D may be TRBD1 (6 bases). The germline CDR1 and CDR2 sequences are SGDLS and YYNGEE. Deletions cut 1 base from V and 9 bases from J, with 11 bases between. This CDR3 is built from 14 residues. The DNA of the CDR3 is TGTGCCAGCAGCGTAACAGGGCTAGCTTCACCCCTCCACTTT. Amino acid sequence: CASSVTGLASPLHF.

The V call is TRBV24-1, the J call TRBJ1-5; 8 bases are a match to TRBD1. Germline V gene sequence: CDR1 KGHDR, CDR2 SFDVKD. Losses at the gene ends were 3 bases for V and 2 bases for J; bases not matched to a gene: 8. CDR3 length equals 17 residues. Written as DNA, the CDR3 is TGTGCCACCAGTGATCGGACAGGGCTTCGTTGCAATCAGCCCCAGCATTTT. Its protein is CATSDRTGLRCNQPQHF.

This clone was observed a few times. J is TRBJ1-1 and V is TRBV6-5, with TRBD1 identical over 9 bases. Per germline, CDR1 MNHEY and CDR2 SVGAGI. The J segment lost 0 bases and the V segment lost 7 bases, leaving 6 bases of the junction unmatched. This CDR3 comprises 15 residues. CDR3 amino acids: CASIKTGGLNTEAFF. Written as DNA, the CDR3 is TGTGCCAGCATTAAAACAGGGGGCCTGAACACTGAAGCTTTCTTT.

The V gene is TRBV5-8, the J gene TRBJ2-5; 7 bases fit TRBD1. CDR1 SGHTS and CDR2 YDEGEE come from the germline V gene. V shed 0 bases and J 5 bases; nucleotides not matched to a gene: 7. This CDR3 spans 15 amino acids. The CDR3 loop is CASSLEQGPKETQYF. The CDR3 DNA reads as TGTGCCAGCAGCTTGGAACAGGGGCCGAAGGAGACCCAGTACTTC.

This chain links TRBV5-1 with TRBJ2-1; 9 bases are shared with TRBD2. Per germline, CDR1 SGHRS and CDR2 YFSETQ. The CDR3 covers 16 residues. V was pared by 0 bases and J by 9 bases, with 10 bases of the junction left unmatched. The CDR3 sequence is CASSLGLAGSVGEQFF. The CDR3 DNA reads TGCGCCAGCAGCTTGGGGCTAGCGGGATCCGTAGGTGAGCAGTTCTTC.

The rearrangement joins TRBV30 to TRBJ1-1; possibly TRBD1 for D (6 bases). Per germline, CDR1 GTSNPN and CDR2 SVGIG (reference sequence). The CDR3 totals 14 residues. Trimming left V 5 bases short and J 4 bases short, with 17 bases between. The CDR3 is CAWRDFRGSTEAFF. DNA for the CDR3: TGTGCCTGGCGTGACTTCAGGGGATCCACTGAAGCTTTCTTT.

The chain is built from TRBV11-2 and TRBJ2-3, with D perhaps TRBD2 (5 bases). The CDR3 contains 14 residues. V was cut by 1 base and J by 4 bases, with 9 bases left in between. The germline CDR1 and CDR2 sequences are SGHAT and FQNNGV. The CDR3, as DNA: TGTGCCAGCAGCTTAGGGGTTAGCGCAGATACGCAGTATTTT. This codes for CASSLGVSADTQYF.

The V call is TRBV29-1, the J call TRBJ1-4; TRBD1 matches 7 bases. The CDR3 spans 15 residues. Trimming removed 5 bases from V and 4 bases from J; junction bases left unmatched: 10. Germline CDR1 is SQVTM and CDR2 is ANQGSEA. CDR3 sequence reads: CSVRDGQAVNEKLFF. In nucleotides, the CDR3 is TGCAGCGTTCGCGACGGACAGGCAGTTAATGAAAAACTGTTTTTT.